This TCR beta chain was captured by sequencing in a study of cytomegalovirus exposure and HLA in healthy donors. Per germline, CDR1 SGHNT and CDR2 YYREEE (reference sequence). There are 13 residues in the CDR3. Germline trimming cut 4 bases from V and 8 bases from J; bases unmatched to any gene: 5. PCR primers comprised 60 Vbeta and 13 Jbeta primers. Method: immunoSEQ multiplex PCR; TCRdb's copy keeps in-frame clones and lacks some. The sample has about 100,000 clones; less than 80% are singletons. The source material was PBMCs. The TCR was taken from a man aged 25-45 years in good health and CMV-seronegative. The chain has TRBV5-4 and TRBJ1-5; 8 nucleotides agree with TRBD1. The CDR3 spells CASSITGGEPQHF. CDR3 bases: TGTGCCAGCAGCATCACAGGGGGTGAGCCCCAGCATTTT.